Listed below are T cell receptor beta chains from one sample, sequenced in a study of T cell responses to AZD1222 COVID-19 vaccine. The repertoire was sequenced with immunoSEQ multiplex PCR; TCRdb's copy has only in-frame clones and lacks some. Counted here are about 130,000 clones, 89% occurring once; the ten biggest clones make up around 5.9%. The input for sequencing was peripheral blood, taken on day 0 of AZD1222 vaccination. These receptors were obtained from an adult in good health. CDR3s include the opening cysteine and the closing phenylalanine or tryptophan. The D gene is left open where the match is weak. Size is omitted from some rows. Given values are once, few, many or a class for expanded clones.

>.|TRBV7-8|.|TRBJ2-7
CASNLDGPYEQYF
TGTGCCAGCAACCTTGACGGCCCCTACGAGCAGTACTTC
>.|TRBV18|TRBD1|TRBJ1-2
CASSPSTGGGNYGYTF
TGTGCCAGCTCACCCTCGACAGGGGGCGGGAACTATGGCTACACCTTC
>.|TRBV30|.|TRBJ2-7
CAWRYNSYEQYF
TGTGCCTGGAGGTACAATTCCTACGAGCAGTACTTC
>once|TRBV27|.|TRBJ1-5
CASSDGGPNQPQHF
TGTGCCAGCAGCGACGGGGGCCCTAATCAGCCCCAGCATTTT
>.|TRBV7-8|.|TRBJ2-2
CASSLSWVHGTGELFF
TGTGCCAGCAGCTTAAGCTGGGTACATGGCACCGGGGAGCTGTTTTTT
>.|TRBV7-9|TRBD1|TRBJ1-2
CASSRDRGQEGYTF
TGTGCCAGCAGCCGGGACAGGGGGCAGGAGGGCTACACCTTC
>.|TRBV9|.|TRBJ2-2
CASSVGGELFF
TGTGCCAGCAGCGTAGGCGGGGAGCTGTTTTTT
>.|TRBV24-1|.|TRBJ1-5
CATVWEKSPQHF
TGTGCCACCGTGTGGGAAAAGTCGCCCCAGCATTTT
>.|TRBV30|TRBD1|TRBJ1-4
CAWTGQGRSNEKLFF
TGTGCCTGGACGGGACAGGGTAGGAGTAATGAAAAACTGTTTTTT
>.|TRBV30|TRBD1|TRBJ2-1
CAWRTGGDEQFF
TGTGCCTGGCGAACAGGGGGTGATGAGCAGTTCTTC
>.|TRBV5-1|.|TRBJ1-1
CASSSGQPNTEAFF
TGCGCCAGCAGCTCCGGACAGCCGAACACTGAAGCTTTCTTT
>.|TRBV19|.|TRBJ1-2
CASAGTEYSNYGYTF
TGTGCCAGTGCCGGGACCGAGTACTCTAACTATGGCTACACCTTC
>.|TRBV6-5|.|TRBJ1-1
CASATAVEAFF
TGTGCCAGCGCCACGGCGGTGGAAGCTTTCTTT
>.|TRBV4-2|.|TRBJ1-2
CASTKGKAYGYTF
TGTGCCAGCACGAAGGGTAAAGCCTATGGCTACACCTTC
>.|TRBV20-1|.|TRBJ2-5
CSAGQETQYF
TGCAGTGCAGGACAAGAGACCCAGTACTTC
>.|TRBV30|.|TRBJ2-3
CAWSERWVTDTQYF
TGTGCCTGGAGTGAGCGGTGGGTTACAGATACGCAGTATTTT
>few|TRBV6-1|.|TRBJ1-5
CASTIQYSNQPQHF
TGTGCCAGCACCATTCAGTATAGCAATCAGCCCCAGCATTTT
>.|TRBV6-1|.|TRBJ2-5
CASSWGETQYF
TGTGCCAGCAGTTGGGGGGAGACCCAGTACTTC
>.|TRBV7-9|.|TRBJ2-3
CASSPHGGTDTQYF
TGTGCCAGCAGCCCCCACGGGGGCACAGATACGCAGTATTTT
>many|TRBV3-1/TRBV3-2|.|TRBJ1-2
CASSQERNRILYGYTF
TGTGCCAGCAGCCAAGAGAGGAACAGGATCCTCTATGGCTACACCTTC
>.|TRBV9|.|TRBJ1-1
CASSVRPGGTEAFF
TGTGCCAGCAGCGTGAGGCCCGGAGGCACTGAAGCTTTCTTT
>.|TRBV9|.|TRBJ1-5
CASSRKGTELYSNQPQHF
TGTGCCAGCAGTAGAAAGGGGACGGAACTATATAGCAATCAGCCCCAGCATTTT
>.|TRBV5-1|.|TRBJ2-7
CASSLSQSVTYEQYF
TGCGCCAGCAGCTTGTCTCAATCAGTAACCTACGAGCAGTACTTC
>.|TRBV25-1|.|TRBJ1-2
CASRPNQGGVHGYTF
TGTGCCAGCCGACCCAACCAGGGAGGGGTGCATGGCTACACCTTC
>.|TRBV5-8|.|TRBJ1-2
CASSSLDSVYGYTF
TGTGCCAGCAGCTCCCTTGACAGCGTCTATGGCTACACCTTC
>few|TRBV10-2|.|TRBJ1-2
CASSDSNYGYTF
TGCGCCAGCAGTGACAGCAACTATGGCTACACCTTC
>.|TRBV19|TRBD1|TRBJ1-5
CASSIGSGQSSNQPQHF
TGTGCCAGTAGTATAGGCTCGGGACAGTCTAGCAATCAGCCCCAGCATTTT
>.|TRBV2|TRBD1|TRBJ1-5
CASSEQGAGIQPQHF
TGTGCCAGCAGCGAGCAGGGGGCCGGGATTCAGCCCCAGCATTTT
>.|TRBV4-3|.|TRBJ1-4
CASSQDWQELFF
TGCGCCAGCAGCCAAGATTGGCAGGAACTGTTTTTT
>.|TRBV4-2|.|TRBJ2-1
CASSHPGGSSYNEQFF
TGTGCCAGCAGCCACCCTGGGGGGAGCTCCTACAATGAGCAGTTCTTC
>.|TRBV11-3|.|TRBJ1-6
CASSLRPPDSGSPLHF
TGTGCCAGCAGCCTTCGTCCCCCCGATAGTGGTTCACCCCTCCACTTT
>.|TRBV5-1|.|TRBJ1-6
CASSPGGTHNSPLHF
TGCGCCAGCAGCCCCGGGGGGACGCACAATTCACCCCTCCACTTT
>.|TRBV10-1|TRBD1|TRBJ1-2
CASSAGTGNYGYTF
TGCGCCAGCAGTGCCGGGACAGGGAACTATGGCTACACCTTC
>.|TRBV5-1|.|TRBJ2-3
CASSLAGGWDTQYF
TGCGCCAGCAGCTTGGCGGGGGGCTGGGATACGCAGTATTTT
>.|TRBV29-1|TRBD1|TRBJ1-2
CSVMEGNTGQGTYGYTF
TGCAGCGTTATGGAGGGTAATACGGGACAGGGGACGTATGGCTACACCTTC
>.|TRBV18|.|TRBJ1-6
CASSPARPPGGPLHF
TGTGCCAGCTCACCAGCCCGGCCGCCCGGCGGACCCCTCCACTTT
>once|TRBV7-8|.|TRBJ1-5
CASSLVLASRQDQPQHF
TGTGCCAGCAGCTTAGTACTAGCATCGAGACAGGATCAGCCCCAGCATTTT
>.|TRBV12-5|.|TRBJ2-7
CASGQGTLRGYEQYF
TGTGCTAGTGGTCAAGGGACACTCAGGGGCTACGAGCAGTACTTC
>.|TRBV5-1|.|TRBJ1-2
CASSLVPKGGYTF
TGCGCCAGCAGCTTGGTCCCTAAAGGGGGCTACACCTTC
>.|TRBV6-5|.|TRBJ1-6
CASRGSQNSPLHF
TGTGCCAGCAGGGGATCCCAAAATTCACCCCTCCACTTT
>.|TRBV2|.|TRBJ1-6
CASSASSYNSPLHF
TGTGCCAGCAGTGCCTCCTCCTATAATTCACCCCTCCACTTT
>once|TRBV19|TRBD1|TRBJ1-6
CASSMVGQASSPLHF
TGTGCCAGTAGTATGGTGGGACAGGCTTCTTCACCCCTCCACTTT
>once|TRBV2|.|TRBJ1-2
CASSDGGYGYTF
TGTGCCAGCAGTGACGGAGGCTATGGCTACACCTTC
>.|TRBV10-1|.|TRBJ1-1
CASREALGAFF
TGCGCCAGCAGAGAGGCCCTCGGGGCTTTCTTT
>.|TRBV11-2|.|TRBJ2-5
CASSLDSLYQETQYF
TGTGCCAGCAGCTTAGATTCTTTGTACCAAGAGACCCAGTACTTC
>.|TRBV6-5|TRBD1|TRBJ1-1
CASSFDRGAGEAFF
TGTGCCAGCAGTTTCGACAGGGGGGCGGGTGAAGCTTTCTTT
>once|TRBV3-1/TRBV3-2|TRBD1|TRBJ1-1
CASSQGTGGSSEAFF
TGTGCCAGCAGCCAAGGGACAGGTGGATCATCTGAAGCTTTCTTT
>.|TRBV3-1/TRBV3-2|TRBD2|TRBJ2-2
CASSPLVGGNTGELFF
TGTGCCAGCAGCCCCCTGGTGGGGGGGAATACCGGGGAGCTGTTTTTT
>once|TRBV18|.|TRBJ1-1
CASSPALGVGTSNTEAFF
TGTGCCAGCTCACCTGCCCTAGGGGTGGGGACATCGAACACTGAAGCTTTCTTT
>.|TRBV5-5|.|TRBJ1-2
CATSPGGDVIYGYTF
TGTGCCACCTCACCGGGGGGCGATGTTATCTATGGCTACACCTTC
>.|TRBV5-4|TRBD1|TRBJ1-6
CASSPAGTGSSPLHF
TGTGCCAGCAGCCCGGCCGGGACAGGGAGTTCACCCCTCCACTTT
>.|TRBV7-8|.|TRBJ1-1
CASSLDENTEAFF
TGTGCCAGCAGCTTAGACGAGAACACTGAAGCTTTCTTT
>.|TRBV3-1/TRBV3-2|.|TRBJ2-3
CASSQDMVRPDTQYF
TGTGCCAGCAGCCAAGATATGGTCCGACCAGATACGCAGTATTTT
>.|TRBV11-2|.|TRBJ1-6
CASSRDRFNSPLHF
TGTGCCAGCAGCCGTGACAGGTTCAATTCACCCCTCCACTTT
>once|TRBV6-5|.|TRBJ2-3
CASSPRGAPTDTQYF
TGTGCCAGCAGTCCAAGGGGGGCCCCCACAGATACGCAGTATTTT